Listed here are 23 T cell receptor beta chains from one sample, sequenced in a study of Graves' ophthalmopathy and Graves' hyperthyroidism. RNA transcripts yielded amplified TCR beta CDR3 regions. The first-round RT-PCR employed HTBI primers together with the Qiagen OneStep RT-PCR kit. A multiplex PCR was then performed as the second round. TCRdb itself ran the multiplex PCR reads through MiXCR, one entry per CDR3 protein. The sample holds around 660,000 distinct CDR3 sequences, over 40% seen once. The sequenced sample consisted of peripheral blood. These TCRs come from an adult man with Graves' ophthalmopathy.

This clonotype was recorded at least ten times. This chain joins TRBV7-8 and TRBJ2-5; TRBD1 matches 7 bases. The J segment lost 6 bases and the V segment lost 7 bases, leaving 17 bases of the junction unmatched. From germline, CDR1 is SGHVS and CDR2 FQNEAQ. CDR3 length: 16 amino acids. The CDR3 nucleotides are TGTGCCAGCACCCAACCGGGACAGACACTTTCCAAGACCCAGTACTTC. Translation: CASTQPGQTLSKTQYF.

This clonotype was seen a few times. The chain employs TRBV20-1 and TRBJ2-7, with TRBD1 identical over 9 bases. The CDR3 consists of 14 residues. Germline V lookup: CDR1 DFQATT, CDR2 SNEGSKA (reference sequence). V was pared by 6 bases and J by 2 bases, with 8 bases of the junction left unmatched. Written as DNA, the CDR3 is TGCAGTGCGCAGACAGGGGGGATCCCCTACGAGCAGTACTTC. It yields the protein CSAQTGGIPYEQYF.

The J gene is TRBJ1-2, the V gene TRBV6-1; 9 bases fit TRBD1. The J segment lost 0 bases and the V segment lost 7 bases, leaving 6 bases of the junction unmatched. The germline gives CDR1 MNHNS, CDR2 SASEGT. This CDR3 has 15 amino acids. In nucleotides, the CDR3 is TGTGCCAGCATCCCGGGACAGGGCACTAACTATGGCTACACCTTC. It yields the protein CASIPGQGTNYGYTF.

This clonotype was detected many times. The junction shows a germline mismatch at one end, possibly a read error. The V and J genes are TRBV10-3 and TRBJ1-2, with D possibly TRBD1 on 5 matching bases. The CDR3 covers 12 residues. Germline loops: CDR1 ENHRY, CDR2 SYGVKD. CDR3 nucleotides: TGTGCCAGCAGTGATACAGGCTATGGCTACACCTTC. Translated, it gives CASSDTGYGYTF.

J is TRBJ1-3 and V is TRBV7-2, with D perhaps TRBD1 (5 bases). The V end lost 3 bases, the J end lost 2 bases, and 14 bases lay between the germline ends. The CDR3 has 16 residues. Germline V gene data show CDR1 as SGHTA and CDR2 as FQGNSA. The CDR3 protein is CASSFQGIDPGNTIYF. The DNA for the CDR3 is TGTGCCAGCAGCTTCCAGGGTATTGACCCTGGAAACACCATATATTTT.

This clonotype was seen a handful of times. The chain employs TRBV14 and TRBJ2-7; D unresolved. V was pared by 3 bases and J by 0 bases, with 12 bases between. This CDR3 comprises 15 residues. Germline V lookup: CDR1 SGHDN, CDR2 FVKESK. In DNA, the CDR3 is TGTGCCAGCAGCCACTCCGGGCCGCTCTCCTACGAGCAGTACTTC. Its translation: CASSHSGPLSYEQYF.

This clonotype appeared once. The genes are TRBV10-3 and TRBJ1-2, with 9 bases fitting TRBD1. CDR1 and CDR2 (germline): ENHRY, SYGVKD. V lost 2 bases and J lost 0; bases outside the gene matches: 7. This CDR3 contains 17 residues. The CDR3 spells CAISERPGTGPNYGYTF. DNA for the CDR3: TGTGCCATCAGTGAGCGGCCAGGGACAGGGCCTAACTATGGCTACACCTTC.

This clonotype was found many times. The chain couples TRBV5-4 to TRBJ1-1; D gene ambiguous. Trimming took off 1 base at V and 6 bases at J, with 7 bases between the two ends. The CDR3 has 12 residues. The germline V gene encodes CDR1 SGHNT and CDR2 YYREEE (reference sequence). The CDR3 nucleotides are TGTGCCAGCAGCTTGTTTGGGGCTGAAGCTTTCTTT. Protein: CASSLFGAEAFF.

This clonotype was counted once. The chain joins TRBV29-1 to TRBJ1-4; no clear D gene. Germline assignment: CDR1 SQVTM and CDR2 ANQGSEA. V gave up 0 bases and J gave up 8 bases, with 7 bases separating them. This CDR3 contains 12 residues. The chain's CDR3 is CSVEENGEKLFF. In nucleotides, the CDR3 is TGCAGCGTTGAAGAAAACGGGGAAAAACTGTTTTTT. Together with reference TRBV29-1 and TRBJ1-4, the CDR3 gives the full variable domain: SAVISQKPSRDICQRGTSLTIQCQVDSQVTMMFWYRQQPGQSLTLIATANQGSEATYESGFVIDKFPISRPNLTFSTLTVSNMSPEDSSIYLCSVEENGEKLFFGSGTQLSVL.

A single count supports this clonotype. The chain employs TRBV25-1 and TRBJ1-6; 9 positions match TRBD1. The V gene's germline CDR1 is MGHDK and CDR2 SYGVNS. This CDR3 spans 17 amino acids. V gave up 4 bases and J gave up 4 bases; unmatched junction bases: 8. The CDR3 sequence is CASSAPAGTGYNSPLHF. The CDR3 DNA sequence: TGTGCCAGCAGTGCCCCGGCCGGGACAGGGTATAATTCACCCCTCCACTTT.

This rearrangement joins TRBV11-1 to TRBJ2-3; TRBD2 agrees at 9 bases. The trim removed 7 bases at V and 5 bases at J, leaving 10 bases unmatched. The germline V gene encodes CDR1 SGHAT and CDR2 FQDESV (reference sequence). The CDR3 contains 15 residues. The CDR3 nucleotides read TGTGCCAGCACCCCCAGGGCTAGCGGGAAAGATACGCAGTATTTT. Amino acids: CASTPRASGKDTQYF. The full variable domain, its missing parts supplied by reference TRBV11-1 and TRBJ2-3, is EAEVAQSPRYKITEKSQAVAFWCDPISGHATLYWYRQILGQGPELLVQFQDESVVDDSQLPKDRFSAERLKGVDSTLKIQPAELGDSAMYLCASTPRASGKDTQYFGPGTRLTVL.

The chain employs TRBV20-1 and TRBJ2-3; D is unresolved. This CDR3 is built from 13 residues. V was pared by 3 bases and J by 1 base, with 8 bases between. Looked up from germline, CDR1 is DFQATT and CDR2 is SNEGSKA (reference sequence). The CDR3 sequence is CSARAPGTDTQYF. As DNA, the CDR3 is TGCAGTGCTAGGGCGCCGGGCACAGATACGCAGTATTTT.

The J gene is TRBJ1-4, the V gene TRBV15; TRBD1 matches at 7 bases. J gave up 5 bases and V 0 bases, and 3 bases lay outside the gene matches. The germline CDR1 and CDR2 sequences are LNHNV and YYDKDF (reference sequence). CDR3 length: 15 residues. The CDR3 DNA reads as TGTGCCACCAGCAGAGATCTACAGGGGAATGAAAAACTGTTTTTT. It codes for CATSRDLQGNEKLFF.

A note on this clonotype: A read error may account for a junction end that differs from germline. The chain joins TRBV25-1 to TRBJ1-4; no definite D call. CDR3 length equals 15 residues. Germline-derived CDR1 and CDR2 are MGHDK and SYGVNS. The CDR3 DNA reads as TGTGCCAGCAGCCAACGCGACGGAGGGAATGAAAATCTGTTTTTT. It is translated as CASSQRDGGNENLFF.

In its sample, this clonotype was seen a few times. The genes are TRBV19 and TRBJ1-5, with TRBD1 identical over 8 bases. CDR1 is LNHDA, CDR2 SQIVND, per germline (reference sequence). The trim removed 7 bases at V and 7 bases at J, leaving 12 bases unmatched. The CDR3 runs to 15 residues. The CDR3 nucleotides read TGTGCCAGTACGCTGATCAGGGGGCAAGGACAGCCCCAGCATTTT. This sequence encodes CASTLIRGQGQPQHF.

This clonotype was detected ten times or more. The chain employs TRBV7-2 and TRBJ1-3; 7 bases match TRBD1. The CDR3 contains 15 residues. The V gene's germline CDR1 is SGHTA and CDR2 FQGNSA. V shed 4 bases, J shed 0 bases, and the junction held 3 bases outside the gene matches. The CDR3 protein is CASSSGQISGNTIYF. The CDR3 nucleotides are TGTGCCAGCAGCTCGGGACAGATCTCTGGAAACACCATATATTTT.

In its sample, this clonotype was seen a few times. The chain employs TRBV5-8 and TRBJ1-5; D remains ambiguous. Germline V gene sequence: CDR1 SGHTS, CDR2 YDEGEE. The CDR3 extends over 15 amino acids. V was clipped by 1 base and J by 0 bases, with 8 bases between them. The CDR3 DNA reads as TGTGCCAGCAGCTTGTTCCCGGATAGCAATCAGCCCCAGCATTTT. Its translation is CASSLFPDSNQPQHF. The full variable domain, rest sourced from reference TRBV5-8 and TRBJ1-5, is EAGVTQSPTHLIKTRGQQATLRCSPISGHTSVYWYQQALGLGLQFLLWYDEGEERNRGNFPPRFSGRQFPNYSSELNVNALELEDSALYLCASSLFPDSNQPQHFGDGTRLSIL.

This clonotype was detected many times. This chain links TRBV15 with TRBJ2-2; TRBD1 or TRBD2 may be the D gene (5 bases each). Germline CDR1 and CDR2: LNHNV and YYDKDF (reference sequence). The CDR3 runs 20 residues. V was trimmed by 0 bases and J by 4 bases, leaving 24 bases between them. The CDR3 here is CATSRDLPVSGSAGTGELFF. The CDR3 DNA reads TGTGCCACCAGCAGAGACCTTCCTGTGTCAGGGTCGGCGGGCACCGGGGAGCTGTTTTTT.

This chain links TRBV29-1 with TRBJ2-7; D remains ambiguous. Germline-derived CDR1 and CDR2 are SQVTM and ANQGSEA. The germline V and J ends were trimmed by 1 base and 2 bases, with 6 bases remaining between them. CDR3 length: 12 amino acids. The CDR3 loop reads CSVEVPTYEQYF. The DNA of the CDR3 is TGCAGCGTTGAAGTTCCGACCTACGAGCAGTACTTC.

The chain is built from TRBV7-9 and TRBJ2-5, with 14 bases that match TRBD2. The length of the CDR3 is 15 residues. Germline trimming cut 6 bases from V and 11 bases from J; bases unmatched to any gene: 11. Germline CDR1 reads SEHNR; CDR2 reads FQNEAQ (reference sequence). CDR3 coding DNA: TGTGCCAGCAGTGGGACTAGCGGGAGCTACAATGAGCAGTACTTC. It codes for CASSGTSGSYNEQYF.

Details on this clonotype: A single base separates this from a much larger clone, so it may be a read error. V is TRBV4-1 and J is TRBJ1-5; no clear D gene. The CDR3 covers 13 residues. Germline V lookup: CDR1 MGHRA, CDR2 YSYEKL. The CDR3 spells CAGSQDIGQPQHF. CDR3 nucleotide sequence: TGTGCCGGCAGCCAAGATATCGGTCAGCCCCAGCATTTT.

This clonotype showed up many times. The chain joins TRBV9 to TRBJ1-2; TRBD1 is a possible D gene (5 bases). Deletions cut 4 bases from V and 3 bases from J, with 13 bases between. This CDR3 is 14 amino acids long. Germline CDR1 SGDLS, CDR2 YYNGEE. CDR3 in DNA: TGTGCCAGCAGCCCAGGCGGGACGGACTATGGCTACACCTTC. It yields the protein CASSPGGTDYGYTF.

The sample holds one count of this clonotype. This chain connects TRBV19 to TRBJ1-6; D gene uncertain. The CDR3 is 8 residues long. The germline gives CDR1 LNHDA, CDR2 SQIVND (reference sequence). V lost 8 bases to trimming and J lost 13 bases, with 3 bases between them. Here the CDR3 DNA reads TGTGCCAGTGCTCCCCTCCACTTT. It translates to CASAPLHF.